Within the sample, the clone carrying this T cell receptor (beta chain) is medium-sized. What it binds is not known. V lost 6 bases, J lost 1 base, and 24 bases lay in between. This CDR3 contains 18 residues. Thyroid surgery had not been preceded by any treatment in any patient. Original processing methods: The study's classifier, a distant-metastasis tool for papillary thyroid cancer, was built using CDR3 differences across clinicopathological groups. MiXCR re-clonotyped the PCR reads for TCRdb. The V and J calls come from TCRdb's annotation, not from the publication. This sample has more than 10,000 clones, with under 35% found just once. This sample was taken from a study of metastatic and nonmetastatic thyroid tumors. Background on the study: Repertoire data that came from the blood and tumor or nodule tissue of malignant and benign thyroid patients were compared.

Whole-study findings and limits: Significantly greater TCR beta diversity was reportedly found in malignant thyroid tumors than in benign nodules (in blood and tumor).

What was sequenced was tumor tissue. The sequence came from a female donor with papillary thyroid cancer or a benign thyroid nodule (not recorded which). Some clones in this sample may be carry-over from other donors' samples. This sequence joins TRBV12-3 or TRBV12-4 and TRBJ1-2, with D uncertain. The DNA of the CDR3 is TGTGCCAGCAGCCACAAACCCTATCAGACACCTTATAACTATGGCTACACCTTC. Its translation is CASSHKPYQTPYNYGYTF.